These 3 T cell receptor beta chains share one sample of origin, sequenced in a study of regulatory T cells in long-lasting Graves disease. Investigators prepared the TCR beta libraries by applying iRepertoire HTBI primers and Arm-PCR of CDR3 regions. TCRdb reprocessed the multiplex PCR reads via MiXCR and lists one record per CDR3 protein. The sample has 450,000 or so distinct CDR3 sequences, less than 25% seen once. The time point is: persistent/refractory GD, antithyroid drugs over 5 years with positive TRAb. Researchers made the TCR library from RNA that was extracted from PBMCs. Sequencing used peripheral blood mononuclear cells (PBMCs), obtained when the disease was refractory, from a patient treated with antithyroid drugs. These receptor sequences come from a female donor with Graves disease.

This clonotype was seen once. One end of the junction varies from germline; a read error may be responsible. The chain has TRBV20-1 and TRBJ2-6, with 12 positions matching TRBD2. Germline assignment: CDR1 DFQATT and CDR2 SNEGSKA (reference sequence). The CDR3 runs 20 residues. The CDR3 here is CSVSSRWSGLAGSGANVLIF. CDR3 nucleotide sequence: TGCAGTGTAAGCTCACGATGGTCGGGACTAGCGGGCTCTGGGGCCAACGTCCTGATTTTC.

The CDR3 spells CASSLEALGHYEQYF. CDR3 nucleotide sequence: TGCGCCAGCAGCTTGGAAGCGTTGGGGCACTACGAGCAGTACTTC. The chain couples TRBV5-1 to TRBJ2-7; tentative D call: TRBD1 (5 bases). The CDR3 extends over 15 amino acids. The ends were cut back, 0 bases at V and 3 bases at J, with 13 bases in the middle. Germline loops: CDR1 SGHRS, CDR2 YFSETQ.

There are many counts of this clonotype. The chain links TRBV28 to TRBJ1-6; no reliable D call. The CDR3 has 14 residues. Trimming cost V 2 bases and J 4 bases, with 6 bases left between them. The germline CDR1 and CDR2 sequences are MDHEN and SYDVKM. The CDR3 here is CASSLQGYNSPLHF. CDR3 DNA: TGTGCCAGCAGTTTACAAGGTTATAATTCACCCCTCCACTTT. Full variable domain (missing parts from reference TRBV28 and TRBJ1-6): DVKVTQSSRYLVKRTGEKVFLECVQDMDHENMFWYRQDPGLGLRLIYFSYDVKMKEKGDIPEGYSVSREKKERFSLILESASTNQTSMYLCASSLQGYNSPLHFGNGTRLTVT.